The source of this T cell receptor beta chain is a study of T cell changes during pregnancy in multiple sclerosis. Data came from immunoSEQ multiplex PCR; TCRdb stores just in-frame clones and leaves some out. This sample yields tens of thousands of clones, of which 92% are seen a single time; under 0.95% belongs to the top ten. Losses at the gene ends were 5 bases for V and 2 bases for J; bases not matched to a gene: 4. CDR3 length equals 15 residues. Germline V gene data show CDR1 as MNHEY and CDR2 as SMNVEV (reference sequence). Here the sequenced sample was peripheral blood, taken in the first trimester of pregnancy. The clonotype comes from a female donor with multiple sclerosis, enrolled in a pregnancy study. The chain carries TRBV27 and TRBJ2-7, with 12 bases fitting TRBD2. This CDR3 reads CASSPRTSGAYEQYF. In nucleotides, the CDR3 is TGTGCCAGCAGTCCACGGACTAGCGGGGCCTACGAGCAGTACTTC.